Listed here are 25 T cell receptor beta chains from one sample, sequenced in a study of blood T cell repertoires in COVID-19. Assay used: immunoSEQ multiplex PCR; TCRdb lists only in-frame clones, some missing. The sample comprises around 260,000 clones, more than 70% of which are singletons, and 2.3% rests with the top ten. Sequencing input: peripheral blood. These receptors were obtained from a woman aged 45-65 years with acute or convalescent COVID-19.

This clone was recorded a few times. The chain carries TRBV28 and TRBJ2-7, with 10 bases identical to TRBD1. The CDR3 covers 17 residues. Germline V lookup: CDR1 MDHEN, CDR2 SYDVKM. J was trimmed by 5 bases and V by 1 base; bases with no gene match: 11. The CDR3 coding sequence is TGTGCCAGCAGTTTATCCCTGGCGGGACAGGGGTTGAACGAGCAGTACTTC. It is translated as CASSLSLAGQGLNEQYF.

The V call is TRBV9, the J call TRBJ2-7; tentative D call: TRBD2 (5 bases). Trimming cost V 4 bases and J 5 bases, with 19 bases left between them. CDR3 length: 15 amino acids. The germline gives CDR1 SGDLS, CDR2 YYNGEE. The CDR3 is CASSPRTNPSHEQYF. CDR3 bases: TGTGCCAGCAGCCCGAGGACCAACCCTAGCCACGAGCAGTACTTC.

The chain carries TRBV7-9 and TRBJ1-5; 8 nucleotides match TRBD1. V was pared by 6 bases and J by 7 bases, with 11 bases of the junction left unmatched. Per germline, CDR1 SEHNR and CDR2 FQNEAQ (reference sequence). The CDR3 has 15 residues. The CDR3, as DNA: TGTGCCAGCAGTTCCTCCACAGGGGGAAGACAGCCCCAGCATTTT. Protein product: CASSSSTGGRQPQHF.

The CDR3 loop reads CASSPTSGSGAYEQYF. In DNA form, the CDR3 reads TGTGCCAGCAGCCCAACTAGCGGGAGTGGGGCCTACGAGCAGTACTTC. This sequence joins TRBV7-9 and TRBJ2-7; the match to TRBD2 covers 11 bases. The V gene end was trimmed by 5 bases and the J gene end by 2 bases; junction bases not matched to a gene: 8. The CDR3 runs 16 residues. The germline V gene encodes CDR1 SEHNR and CDR2 FQNEAQ (reference sequence).

The rearrangement uses TRBV10-3 and TRBJ2-5, with D hard to call. Germline V gene data show CDR1 as ENHRY and CDR2 as SYGVKD. The CDR3 is 12 amino acids. V lost 1 base and J lost 5, with 5 bases in between. The CDR3 DNA is TGTGCCATCAGTGAGTTATCTGAGACCCAGTACTTC. Translated, it gives CAISELSETQYF.

This chain uses TRBV29-1 with TRBJ1-1, with no clear D. V was cut by 5 bases and J by 0 bases, with 13 bases left in between. This CDR3 contains 14 residues. Germline CDR1 SQVTM, CDR2 ANQGSEA. The CDR3 protein is CSVNPGAMNTEAFF. The CDR3 DNA reads as TGCAGCGTTAATCCGGGAGCAATGAACACTGAAGCTTTCTTT. The complete variable domain, with remaining parts taken from reference TRBV29-1 and TRBJ1-1, reads SAVISQKPSRDICQRGTSLTIQCQVDSQVTMMFWYRQQPGQSLTLIATANQGSEATYESGFVIDKFPISRPNLTFSTLTVSNMSPEDSSIYLCSVNPGAMNTEAFFGQGTRLTVV.

The chain combines TRBV5-6 with TRBJ1-5; D is possibly TRBD1 (5 bases). V dropped 4 bases and J dropped 3 bases, with 14 bases sitting between them. CDR1 is SGHDT and CDR2 is YYEEEE in the germline V gene. The length of the CDR3 is 15 residues. The DNA for the CDR3 is TGTGCCAGCAGCACCGGCGGGGCCTCCAATCAGCCCCAGCATTTT. Translating gives CASSTGGASNQPQHF.

This clone is a singleton in its sample. The chain recombines TRBV18 with TRBJ1-2; D might be TRBD1 (5 bases). Germline V gives CDR1 KGHSH, CDR2 LQKENI. CDR3 size: 16 residues. V shed 4 bases and J shed 2 bases, with 17 bases lying between them. In nucleotides, the CDR3 is TGTGCCAGCTCACAGAACGCAGCTGGGGCCAACTATGGCTACACCTTC. Protein sequence: CASSQNAAGANYGYTF.

This sequence joins TRBV27 and TRBJ2-1; D unclear. This CDR3 contains 11 residues. The germline gives CDR1 MNHEY, CDR2 SMNVEV (reference sequence). Trimming removed 6 bases at V and 4 bases at J, with 4 bases between. The CDR3 sequence is CASSTYNEQFF. The DNA of the CDR3 is TGTGCCAGCAGCACTTACAATGAGCAGTTCTTC.

The rearrangement joins TRBV7-8 to TRBJ2-7, with 10 positions matching TRBD2. The V gene's germline CDR1 is SGHVS and CDR2 FQNEAQ. Germline trimming cut 1 base from V and 1 base from J; bases unmatched to any gene: 1. This CDR3 has 15 residues. The CDR3 loop is CASSLVAGGSYEQYF. DNA of the CDR3: TGTGCCAGCAGCTTAGTAGCGGGAGGTTCCTACGAGCAGTACTTC.

The chain employs TRBV19 and TRBJ2-2; 7 nucleotides align to TRBD1. The germline CDR1 and CDR2 sequences are LNHDA and SQIVND (reference sequence). Trimming at V came to 3 bases and at J to 1 base, leaving 2 bases not matched to a gene. The CDR3 runs to 15 residues. This CDR3 is CASSMRTGNTGELFF. CDR3 nucleotides: TGTGCCAGTAGTATGAGGACAGGGAACACCGGGGAGCTGTTTTTT.

The chain is built from TRBV5-8 and TRBJ2-7; unclear D gene. The CDR3 loop spans 14 amino acids. Trimming took 2 bases from V and 5 from J, leaving 14 bases between them. From germline, CDR1 is SGHTS and CDR2 YDEGEE. CDR3 coding DNA: TGTGCCAGCAGCTTAGCAAGCGTGACCGACGAGCAGTACTTC. Amino acid sequence: CASSLASVTDEQYF.

The chain joins TRBV9 to TRBJ2-1; 7 nucleotides match TRBD2. Germline lookup yields CDR1 SGDLS and CDR2 YYNGEE. Trimming removed 0 bases from V and 9 bases from J; junction bases left unmatched: 15. This CDR3 has 17 amino acids. The CDR3, as DNA: TGTGCCAGCAGCGTAGAATCCAGGACTAGTGTGGGCAGTGAGCAGTTCTTC. Amino acids: CASSVESRTSVGSEQFF.

The genes are TRBV2 and TRBJ2-7; D ambiguous. The V end was cut by 4 bases, the J end by 5 bases, with 15 bases between. The CDR3 is 14 residues long. Germline V CDR1 and CDR2: SNHLY, FYNNEI. This chain's CDR3 is CASSGRTQRDEQYF. In DNA, the CDR3 is TGTGCCAGCAGTGGAAGAACCCAACGGGACGAGCAGTACTTC.

The rearrangement joins TRBV7-2 to TRBJ1-3; D is undetermined. In germline, CDR1 is SGHTA, CDR2 FQGNSA. The V and J ends lost 5 bases and 3 bases respectively, with 11 bases between them. The CDR3 is made up of 14 amino acids. CDR3: CASSRRGLGNTIYF. In DNA, the CDR3 is TGTGCCAGCAGCAGACGCGGGCTTGGAAACACCATATATTTT.

The table lists this clone with a count of one. This sequence joins TRBV24-1 and TRBJ2-7; 7 nucleotides align to TRBD1. The CDR3 loop spans 15 amino acids. V was clipped by 2 bases and J by 3 bases; unmatched bases: 6. CDR1 and CDR2 from the germline V gene are KGHDR and SFDVKD. As DNA, the CDR3 is TGTGCCACCAGTGATTCGAGACAGGGTGGCTACGAGCAGTACTTC. Protein sequence: CATSDSRQGGYEQYF.

V and J are TRBV6-5 and TRBJ1-4; D is undetermined. Trimming cost V 2 bases and J 3 bases, with 13 bases left between them. Germline V CDR1 and CDR2: MNHEY, SVGAGI. The CDR3 sequence is 16 residues long. DNA for the CDR3: TGTGCCAGCAGTTACCTGGGCCTCCACTCTAATGAAAAACTGTTTTTT. Amino acid sequence: CASSYLGLHSNEKLFF.

This chain connects TRBV28 to TRBJ2-1; 9 nucleotides line up with TRBD2. The V segment lost 5 bases and the J segment 4 bases; nucleotides outside the gene matches: 6. There are 15 residues in the CDR3. Per the germline V gene, CDR1 is MDHEN and CDR2 is SYDVKM. Here the CDR3 DNA reads TGTGCCAGCAGTCTAGCGGGGAAGGATTACAATGAGCAGTTCTTC. It encodes CASSLAGKDYNEQFF.

The CDR3 nucleotides are TGTGCCAGCAGCTTGCCTGGGACAGGGGAGGAAGAGACCCAGTACTTC. It is translated as CASSLPGTGEEETQYF. This chain uses TRBV5-6 with TRBJ2-5; 10 bases are a match to TRBD1. Trimming removed 1 base from V and 3 bases from J; junction bases left unmatched: 6. Germline CDR1 reads SGHDT; CDR2 reads YYEEEE. The CDR3 is 16 amino acids.

The chain uses TRBV6-5 and TRBJ1-3, with D possibly being TRBD1 (5 bases). The V gene's germline CDR1 is MNHEY and CDR2 SVGAGI. Trimming took off 4 bases at V and 2 bases at J, with 12 bases between the two ends. The CDR3 has 15 residues. CDR3 nucleotide sequence: TGTGCCAGCAGTTTGCACAGGATAACTGGAAACACCATATATTTT. Protein sequence: CASSLHRITGNTIYF.

The rearrangement links TRBV27 to TRBJ1-5, with a possible D match to TRBD1 (6 bases). Germline CDR1 and CDR2: MNHEY and SMNVEV (reference sequence). Trimming pared 4 bases from V and 4 bases from J, leaving 11 bases between. This CDR3 has 14 amino acids. The CDR3 reads CASSWGGANQPQHF. CDR3 nucleotides: TGTGCCAGCAGTTGGGGGGGGGCGAATCAGCCCCAGCATTTT.

This rearrangement joins TRBV11-2 to TRBJ2-1, with 8 nucleotides matching TRBD2. CDR3 length: 16 residues. CDR1 is SGHAT and CDR2 is FQNNGV in the germline V gene. V lost 5 bases to trimming and J lost 6 bases; unmatched junction nucleotides: 12. CDR3 protein: CASSRIDGRAGNEQFF. For the CDR3, the DNA is TGTGCCAGCAGCCGGATTGACGGGAGGGCCGGCAATGAGCAGTTCTTC.

This clone was counted a few times. The junction does not match germline at one end; this may be a read error. The chain links TRBV3-1 (or the pseudogene TRBV3-2) to TRBJ1-1, with a weak D call TRBD1 (6 bases). The CDR3 sequence is 12 residues long. The germline V gene encodes CDR1 LGHDT and CDR2 YNNKEL (reference sequence). The CDR3, as DNA: TGTGCCAGCAGCGAAGAACGGACAGCGGCTTTCTTT. This encodes CASSEERTAAFF.

V and J are TRBV9 and TRBJ1-2, with 11 bases lining up with TRBD1. The CDR3 totals 16 residues. CDR1 and CDR2 from the germline V gene are SGDLS and YYNGEE. Trimming cost V 3 bases and J 2 bases; bases outside gene matches: 6. The CDR3 DNA is TGTGCCAGCAGCGCTCCCGGGACAGGGGGGAACTATGGCTACACCTTC. Encoded protein: CASSAPGTGGNYGYTF.

This clone was seen just once. The CDR3 coding sequence is TGTGCCAGCAGCCACAGGAACACTGAAGCTTTCTTT. This sequence encodes CASSHRNTEAFF. This chain joins TRBV3-1 (or the pseudogene TRBV3-2) and TRBJ1-1, with D uncertain. Germline V gives CDR1 LGHDT, CDR2 YNNKEL (reference sequence). The CDR3 is made up of 12 amino acids. V lost 3 bases and J 1 base, leaving 3 bases between the germline ends.